The clone carrying this T cell receptor beta chain was counted many times. As yet, its antigen is unknown. This sample was included in a study of T cells in Graves' hyperthyroidism and ophthalmopathy. Overall study findings and caveats: Ophthalmopathy could be told apart from stable hyperthyroidism with a 13 V-J model. Most thyroid clonotypes expanded above 0.001 appeared in blood too.

The V gene end was trimmed by 5 bases and the J gene end by 5 bases; junction bases not matched to a gene: 6. Germline assignment: CDR1 GTSNPN and CDR2 SVGIG (reference sequence). The CDR3 contains 13 residues. Ophthalmopathy cases scored 3 or more on the Clinical Activity Score and 4 or more on NOSPECS grade, with duration below 3 months. Amplification of TCR beta CDR3 regions was performed using RNA transcripts as template. An initial round of RT-PCR targeting the TCR CDR3 relied on the HTBI primer set. MiXCR was run by TCRdb on the multiplex PCR reads, yielding one entry per CDR3 protein. The table records around 600,000 distinct CDR3 sequences, about 14% of them present only once.

Sequenced: blood. The origin of this receptor is a woman under 30 with Graves' ophthalmopathy. The chain combines TRBV30 with TRBJ1-3, with 7 positions matching TRBD1. CDR3 bases: TGTGCCTGGTCCTCGGGACAGAGAAACACCATATATTTT. Translated, it gives CAWSSGQRNTIYF. The full variable domain, completed using reference TRBV30 and TRBJ1-3, is SQTIHQWPATLVQPVGSPLSLECTVEGTSNPNLYWYRQAAGRGLQLLFYSVGIGQISSEVPQNLSASRPQDRQFILSSKKLLLSDSGFYLCAWSSGQRNTIYFGEGSWLTVV.